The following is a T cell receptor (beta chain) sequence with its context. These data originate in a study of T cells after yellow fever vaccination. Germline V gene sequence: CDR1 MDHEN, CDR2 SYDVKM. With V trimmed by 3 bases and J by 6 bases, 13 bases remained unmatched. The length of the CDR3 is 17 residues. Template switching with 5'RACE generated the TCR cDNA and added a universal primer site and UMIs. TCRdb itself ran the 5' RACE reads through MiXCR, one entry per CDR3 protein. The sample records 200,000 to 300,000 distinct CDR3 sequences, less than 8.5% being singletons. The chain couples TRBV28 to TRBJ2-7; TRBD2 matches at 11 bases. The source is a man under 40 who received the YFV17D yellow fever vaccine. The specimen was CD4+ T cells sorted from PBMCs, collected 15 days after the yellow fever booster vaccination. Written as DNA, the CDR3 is TGTGCCAGCAGTTTTGGAACTAGCGGGAGAAAAGGGCGCGAGCAGTACTTC. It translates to CASSFGTSGRKGREQYF.